This T cell receptor (beta chain) was sequenced during a study of human T cells and chemical hapten exposure. V gave up 6 bases and J gave up 8 bases, with 14 bases separating them. CDR1 is MGHDK, CDR2 SYGVNS, per germline. This CDR3 comprises 13 residues. Stated time point: patch test 1, 2 weeks after DPC sensitization. Treatment given: therapeutic diphenylcyclopropenone sensitization with weekly scalp DPC. TCRdb redid the calling of the RACE reads with MiXCR, one entry per CDR3 protein. Of 370,000 or so distinct CDR3 sequences in the sample, around 4.8% are singletons; the top ten hold around 2.3%. This clonotype was counted at least ten times.

The rearrangement links TRBV25-1 to TRBJ2-1; D call uncertain. The sample was whole blood, taken in connection with sensitization to the hapten diphenylcyclopropenone (DPC). The clonotype comes from a woman aged 45-65 years with alopecia areata. Some clones in this sample may be carry-over from other donors' samples. CDR3 sequence (DNA): TGTGCCAGCAGGGACCTAGACATCGATGAGCAGTTCTTC. This encodes CASRDLDIDEQFF.